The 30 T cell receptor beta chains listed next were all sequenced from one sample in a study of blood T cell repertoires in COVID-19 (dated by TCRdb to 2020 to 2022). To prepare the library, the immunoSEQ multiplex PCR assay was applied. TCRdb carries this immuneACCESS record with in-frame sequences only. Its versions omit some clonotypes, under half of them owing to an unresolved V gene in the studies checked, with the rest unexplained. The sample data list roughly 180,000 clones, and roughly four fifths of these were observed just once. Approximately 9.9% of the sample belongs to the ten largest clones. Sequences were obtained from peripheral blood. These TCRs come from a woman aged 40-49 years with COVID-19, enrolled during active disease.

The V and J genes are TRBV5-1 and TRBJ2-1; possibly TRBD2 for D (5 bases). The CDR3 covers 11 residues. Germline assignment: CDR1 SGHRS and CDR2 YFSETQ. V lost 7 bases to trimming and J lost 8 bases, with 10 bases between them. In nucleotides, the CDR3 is TGCGCCAGCCAGAGGCGGGATGAGCAGTTCTTC. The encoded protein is CASQRRDEQFF.

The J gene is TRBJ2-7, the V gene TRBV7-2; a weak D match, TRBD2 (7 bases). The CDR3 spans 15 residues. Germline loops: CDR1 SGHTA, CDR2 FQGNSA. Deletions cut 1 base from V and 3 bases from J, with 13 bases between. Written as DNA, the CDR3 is TGTGCCAGCAGCTTAGTGGCGGGGGCGAGCTACGAGCAGTACTTC. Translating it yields CASSLVAGASYEQYF.

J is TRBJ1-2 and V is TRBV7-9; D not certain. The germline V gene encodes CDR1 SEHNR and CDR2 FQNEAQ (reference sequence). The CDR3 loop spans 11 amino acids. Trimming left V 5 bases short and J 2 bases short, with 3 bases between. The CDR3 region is CASSLNYGYTF. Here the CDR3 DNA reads TGTGCCAGCAGCCTGAACTATGGCTACACCTTC.

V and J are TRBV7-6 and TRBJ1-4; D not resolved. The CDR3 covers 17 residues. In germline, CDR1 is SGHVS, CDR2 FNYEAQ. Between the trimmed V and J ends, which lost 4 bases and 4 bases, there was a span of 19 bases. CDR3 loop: CASSYSNPGAVNEKLFF. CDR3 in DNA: TGTGCCAGCAGCTACTCCAATCCGGGAGCCGTTAATGAAAAACTGTTTTTT.

The CDR3 loop reads CASSDTSFEQFF. CDR3 nucleotide sequence: TGTGCCAGCAGTGACACTAGCTTTGAGCAGTTCTTC. V and J are TRBV6-1 and TRBJ2-1, with a tentative D call TRBD2 (6 bases). Germline V gives CDR1 MNHNS, CDR2 SASEGT. V gave up 3 bases and J gave up 9 bases, with 9 bases separating them. The CDR3 extends over 12 amino acids.

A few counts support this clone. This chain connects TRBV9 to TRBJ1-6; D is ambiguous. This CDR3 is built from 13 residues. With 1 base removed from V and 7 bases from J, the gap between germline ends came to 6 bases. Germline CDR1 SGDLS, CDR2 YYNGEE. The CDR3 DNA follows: TGTGCCAGCAGCGTACAGAACAATTCACCCCTCCACTTT. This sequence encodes CASSVQNNSPLHF.

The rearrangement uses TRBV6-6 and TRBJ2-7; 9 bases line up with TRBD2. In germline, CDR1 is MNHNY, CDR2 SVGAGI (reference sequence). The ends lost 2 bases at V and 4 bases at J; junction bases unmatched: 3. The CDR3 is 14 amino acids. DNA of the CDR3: TGTGCCAGCAGTTACGGCGGGGGGGCTTACGAGCAGTACGTC. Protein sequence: CASSYGGGAYEQYV.

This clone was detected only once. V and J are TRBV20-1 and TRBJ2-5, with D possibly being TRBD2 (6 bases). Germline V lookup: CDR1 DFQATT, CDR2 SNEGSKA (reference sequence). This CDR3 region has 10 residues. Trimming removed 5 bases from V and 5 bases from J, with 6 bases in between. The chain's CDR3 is CSAGTETQYF. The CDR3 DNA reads TGCAGTGCTGGGACTGAGACCCAGTACTTC.

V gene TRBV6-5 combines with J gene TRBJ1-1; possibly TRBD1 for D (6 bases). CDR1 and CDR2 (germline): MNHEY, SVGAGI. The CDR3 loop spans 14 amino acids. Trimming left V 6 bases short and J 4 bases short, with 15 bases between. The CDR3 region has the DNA TGTGCCAGCAGCTGGGGGGGCTCGGGCACTGAAGCTTTCTTT. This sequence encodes CASSWGGSGTEAFF.

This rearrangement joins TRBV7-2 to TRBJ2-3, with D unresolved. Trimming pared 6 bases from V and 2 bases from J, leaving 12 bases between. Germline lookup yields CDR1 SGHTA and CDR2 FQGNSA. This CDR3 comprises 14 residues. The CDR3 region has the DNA TGTGCCAGCAGGGCTAGTCACTTCACAGATACGCAGTATTTT. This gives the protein CASRASHFTDTQYF.

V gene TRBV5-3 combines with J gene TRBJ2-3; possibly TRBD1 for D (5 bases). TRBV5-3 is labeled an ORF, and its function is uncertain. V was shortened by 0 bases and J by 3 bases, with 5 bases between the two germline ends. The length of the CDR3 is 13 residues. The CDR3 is CARSLAGTDTQYF. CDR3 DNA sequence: TGTGCCAGAAGCTTGGCAGGGACAGATACGCAGTATTTT.

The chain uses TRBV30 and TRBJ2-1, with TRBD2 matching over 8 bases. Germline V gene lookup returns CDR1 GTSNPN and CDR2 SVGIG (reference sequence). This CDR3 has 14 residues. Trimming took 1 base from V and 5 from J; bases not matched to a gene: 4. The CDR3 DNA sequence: TGTGCCTGGAGTGACGGGGGGGCCCACAATGAGCAGTTCTTC. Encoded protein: CAWSDGGAHNEQFF.

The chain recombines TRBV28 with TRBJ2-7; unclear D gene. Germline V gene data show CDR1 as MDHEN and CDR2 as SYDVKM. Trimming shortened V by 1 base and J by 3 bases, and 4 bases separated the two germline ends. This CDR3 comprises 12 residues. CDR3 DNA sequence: TGTGCCAGCAGTTTATACAGCTACGAGCAGTACTTC. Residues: CASSLYSYEQYF.

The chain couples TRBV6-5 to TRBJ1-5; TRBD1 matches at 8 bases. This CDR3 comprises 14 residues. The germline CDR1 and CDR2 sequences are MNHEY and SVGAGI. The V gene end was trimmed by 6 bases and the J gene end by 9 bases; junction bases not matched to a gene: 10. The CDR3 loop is CASRRTRGPWPQHF. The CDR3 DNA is TGTGCCAGCAGAAGAACCAGGGGGCCTTGGCCCCAGCATTTT.

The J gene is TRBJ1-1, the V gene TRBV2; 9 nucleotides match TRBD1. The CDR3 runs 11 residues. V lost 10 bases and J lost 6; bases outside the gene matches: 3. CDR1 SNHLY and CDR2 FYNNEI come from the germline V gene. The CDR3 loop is CATGQGPEAFF. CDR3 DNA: TGTGCCACTGGACAGGGGCCTGAAGCTTTCTTT. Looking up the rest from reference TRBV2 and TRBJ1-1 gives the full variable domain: EPEVTQTPSHQVTQMGQEVILRCVPISNHLYFYWYRQILGQKVEFLVSFYNNEISEKSEIFDDQFSVERPDGSNFTLKIRSTKLEDSAMYFCATGQGPEAFFGQGTRLTVV.

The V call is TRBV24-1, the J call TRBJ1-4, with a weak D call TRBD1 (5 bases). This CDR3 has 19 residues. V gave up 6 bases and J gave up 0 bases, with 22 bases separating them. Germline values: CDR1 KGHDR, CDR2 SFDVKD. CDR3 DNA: TGTGCCACCAGTAACCAACGACAGCTTCCGAAGGCAACTAATGAAAAACTGTTTTTT. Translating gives CATSNQRQLPKATNEKLFF.

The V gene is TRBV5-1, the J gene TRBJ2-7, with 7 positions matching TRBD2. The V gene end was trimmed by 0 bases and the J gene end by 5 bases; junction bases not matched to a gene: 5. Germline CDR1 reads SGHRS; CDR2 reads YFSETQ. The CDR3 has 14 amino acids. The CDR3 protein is CASSLGPRGDEQYF. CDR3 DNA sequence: TGCGCCAGCAGCTTGGGTCCCCGGGGGGACGAGCAGTACTTC.

CDR3 bases: TGTGCCAGCAGCCCAGTAGCGGGAGTCTCGGAGCAGTACTTC. Protein: CASSPVAGVSEQYF. The chain uses TRBV7-9 and TRBJ2-7, with TRBD2 identical over 9 bases. The J segment lost 7 bases and the V segment lost 5 bases, leaving 9 bases of the junction unmatched. The CDR3 has 14 residues. Germline CDR1 SEHNR, CDR2 FQNEAQ (reference sequence).

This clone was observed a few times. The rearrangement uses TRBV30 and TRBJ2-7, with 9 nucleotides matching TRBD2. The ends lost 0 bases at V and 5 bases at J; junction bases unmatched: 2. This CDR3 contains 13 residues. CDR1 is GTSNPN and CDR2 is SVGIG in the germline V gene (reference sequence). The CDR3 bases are TGTGCCTGGAGTGTAGCTAGCGGGAACGAGCAGTACTTC. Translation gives CAWSVASGNEQYF.

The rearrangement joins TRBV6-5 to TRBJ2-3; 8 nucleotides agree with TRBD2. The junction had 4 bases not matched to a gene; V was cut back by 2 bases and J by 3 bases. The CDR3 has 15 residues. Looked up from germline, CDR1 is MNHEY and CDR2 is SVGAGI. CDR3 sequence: CASSYGTSPTDTQYF. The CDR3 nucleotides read TGTGCCAGCAGTTACGGGACTAGTCCTACAGATACGCAGTATTTT.

CDR3 amino acids: CASSPPDSSGNTIYF. The CDR3, as DNA: TGCGCCAGCAGCCCTCCGGACAGTTCTGGAAACACCATATATTTT. The gene calls are TRBV4-1 and TRBJ1-3, with D possibly TRBD1 on 6 matching bases. The CDR3 length is 15 residues. Trimming stripped 4 bases from V and 1 base from J, with 11 bases between. CDR1 and CDR2 (germline): MGHRA, YSYEKL.

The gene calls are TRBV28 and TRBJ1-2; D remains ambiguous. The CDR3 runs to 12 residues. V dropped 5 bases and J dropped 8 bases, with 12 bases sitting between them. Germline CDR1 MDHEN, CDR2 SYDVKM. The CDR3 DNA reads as TGTGCCAGCAGTGTAAGCCCCCTAGGCTACACCTTC. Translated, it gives CASSVSPLGYTF.

CDR3 sequence (DNA): TGTGCCACCAGCAGGGGACTAGCGGGAGGGCACTCCTACAATGAGCAGTTCTTC. Translating gives CATSRGLAGGHSYNEQFF. The gene calls are TRBV15 and TRBJ2-1, with 16 bases that match TRBD2. Trimming at V came to 3 bases and at J to 0 bases, leaving 2 bases not matched to a gene. CDR3 length equals 18 residues. The germline V gene encodes CDR1 LNHNV and CDR2 YYDKDF (reference sequence).

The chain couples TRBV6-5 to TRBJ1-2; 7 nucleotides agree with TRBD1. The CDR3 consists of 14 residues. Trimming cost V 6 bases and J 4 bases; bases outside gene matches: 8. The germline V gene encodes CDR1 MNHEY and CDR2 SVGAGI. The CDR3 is CASSPGQSLYGYTF. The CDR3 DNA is TGTGCCAGCAGCCCGGGACAGAGCCTCTATGGCTACACCTTC.

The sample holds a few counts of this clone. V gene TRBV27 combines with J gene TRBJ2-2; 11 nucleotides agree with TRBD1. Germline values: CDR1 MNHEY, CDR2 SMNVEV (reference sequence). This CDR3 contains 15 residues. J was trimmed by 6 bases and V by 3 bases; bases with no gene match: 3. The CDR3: CASSFLGQGAGELFF. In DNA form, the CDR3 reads TGTGCCAGCAGTTTCCTGGGACAGGGGGCCGGGGAGCTGTTTTTT.

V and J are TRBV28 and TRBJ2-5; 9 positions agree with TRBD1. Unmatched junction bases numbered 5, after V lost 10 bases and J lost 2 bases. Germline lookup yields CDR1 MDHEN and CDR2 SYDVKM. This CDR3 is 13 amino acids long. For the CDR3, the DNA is TGTGCCACGGACAGGGGCGGTCAAGAGACCCAGTACTTC. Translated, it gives CATDRGGQETQYF.

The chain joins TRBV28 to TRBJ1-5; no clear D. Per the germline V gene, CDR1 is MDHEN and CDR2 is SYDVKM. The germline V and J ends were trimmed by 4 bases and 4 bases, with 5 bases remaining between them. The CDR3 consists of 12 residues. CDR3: CASSSNNQPQHF. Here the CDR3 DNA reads TGTGCCAGCAGTTCCAATAATCAGCCCCAGCATTTT.

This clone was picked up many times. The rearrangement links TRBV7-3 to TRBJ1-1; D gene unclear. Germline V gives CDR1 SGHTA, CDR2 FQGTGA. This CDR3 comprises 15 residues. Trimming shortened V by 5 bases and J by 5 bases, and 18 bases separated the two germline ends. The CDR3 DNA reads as TGTGCCAGCAGCCCATCCGGGTCCTACGGTACTGAAGCTTTCTTT. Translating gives CASSPSGSYGTEAFF.

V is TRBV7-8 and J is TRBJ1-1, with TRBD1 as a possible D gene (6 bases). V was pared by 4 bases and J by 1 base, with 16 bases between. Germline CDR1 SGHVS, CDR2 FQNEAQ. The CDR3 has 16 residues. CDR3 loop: CASSYGSGQKNTEAFF. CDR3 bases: TGTGCCAGCAGCTATGGTTCCGGACAGAAGAACACTGAAGCTTTCTTT.

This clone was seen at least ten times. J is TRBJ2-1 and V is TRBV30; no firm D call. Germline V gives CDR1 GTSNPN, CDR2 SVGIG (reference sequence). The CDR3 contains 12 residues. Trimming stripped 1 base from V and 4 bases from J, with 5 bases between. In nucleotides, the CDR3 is TGTGCCTGGAGTGGACAATACAATGAGCAGTTCTTC. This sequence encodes CAWSGQYNEQFF.